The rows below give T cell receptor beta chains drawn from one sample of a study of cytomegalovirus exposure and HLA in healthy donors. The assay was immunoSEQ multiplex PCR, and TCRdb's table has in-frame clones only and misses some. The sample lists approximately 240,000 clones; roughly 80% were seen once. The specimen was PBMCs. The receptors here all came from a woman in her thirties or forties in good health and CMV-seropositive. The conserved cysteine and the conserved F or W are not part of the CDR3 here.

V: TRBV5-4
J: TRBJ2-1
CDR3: ASSVVAGGPGNEQF

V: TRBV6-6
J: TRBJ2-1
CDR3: ASTSGLAGGPNEQF

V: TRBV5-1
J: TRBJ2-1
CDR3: ASSLNPLAGGWDEQF

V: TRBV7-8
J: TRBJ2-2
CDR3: ASSLAGQVTGELF

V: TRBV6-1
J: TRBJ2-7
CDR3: ASTGGIDEQY

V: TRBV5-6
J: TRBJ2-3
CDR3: ASSLAQRTGGTDTQY

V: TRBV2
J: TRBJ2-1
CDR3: ASSERGSVNEQF

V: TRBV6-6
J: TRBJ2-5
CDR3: ASSDQEAQY

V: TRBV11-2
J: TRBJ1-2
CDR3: ASSPSYGYT

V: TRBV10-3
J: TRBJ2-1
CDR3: AISKTGTSGGASEQF

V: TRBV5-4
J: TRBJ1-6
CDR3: ASSLGQGNNSPLH

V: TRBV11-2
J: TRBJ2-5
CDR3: ASSHYQETQY

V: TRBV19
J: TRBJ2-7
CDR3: ASSFQGGYEQY

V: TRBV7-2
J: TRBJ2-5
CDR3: ASSPTGRGQETQY

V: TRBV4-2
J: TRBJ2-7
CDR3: ASSQDAAGADYEQY

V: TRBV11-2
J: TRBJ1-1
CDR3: ASSFGQTMNTEAF

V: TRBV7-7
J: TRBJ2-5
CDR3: ASSSPSGAEETQY

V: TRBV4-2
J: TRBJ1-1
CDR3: ASSHDRNTEAF

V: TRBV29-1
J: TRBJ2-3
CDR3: SVERDGHGTDTQY

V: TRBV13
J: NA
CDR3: ASSLTSGESYEQY

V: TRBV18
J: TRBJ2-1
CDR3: ASSQSGTTYNEQF

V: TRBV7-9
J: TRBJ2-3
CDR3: ASSIDRVDTQY

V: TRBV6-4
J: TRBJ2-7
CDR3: ASKPVPYSYEQY

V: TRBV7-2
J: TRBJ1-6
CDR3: ASSRGGEVDSPLH

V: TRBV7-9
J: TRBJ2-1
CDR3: ASSPLAGGHNEQF

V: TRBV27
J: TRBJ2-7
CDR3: ASSPIRLASYEQY

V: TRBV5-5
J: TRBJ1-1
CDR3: ASSLQGVMNTEAF

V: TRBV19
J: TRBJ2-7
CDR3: ASSPSDRGDYEQY

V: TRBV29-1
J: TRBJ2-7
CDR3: SVEEGTGGYEQY

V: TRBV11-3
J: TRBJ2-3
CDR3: ASSRNSDTQY

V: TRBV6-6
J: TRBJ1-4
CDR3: ASSGTEILNEKLF

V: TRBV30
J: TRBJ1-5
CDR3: ASAGGGGQPQH

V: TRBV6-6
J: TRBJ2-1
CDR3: ASTKQAGGNEQF